The T cell receptor (beta chain) under discussion was sequenced for a study of T cells in localized non-small cell lung cancer. Study findings and constraints: Longer overall survival was associated with a higher density of T cells in the blood. Sequencing covered just one tumor region, so heterogeneity cannot be ruled out. Adjacent lung exhibited a median of about 50 among the 100 most abundant tumor clones. Uninvolved adjacent lung showed the highest T cell clonality, exceeding tumor.

Data came from immunoSEQ multiplex PCR; TCRdb stores just in-frame clones and leaves some out. The sample lists roughly 20,000 clones; 85% to 90% were seen once. To note about this clone: Its antigen is undetermined.

The trim removed 3 bases at V and 1 base at J, leaving 6 bases unmatched. This CDR3 is built from 16 residues. In germline, CDR1 is SGDLS, CDR2 YYNGEE. The TCR comes from a male donor at least 60 years old with stage I lung adenocarcinoma. The chain is built from TRBV9 and TRBJ2-1; TRBD1 matches at 8 bases. The sequences come from peripheral blood, collected before any cancer treatment. CDR3 sequence (DNA): TGTGCCAGCAGCGCTCACAGACAGGGGTCCTACAATGAGCAGTTCTTC. Translated: CASSAHRQGSYNEQFF.